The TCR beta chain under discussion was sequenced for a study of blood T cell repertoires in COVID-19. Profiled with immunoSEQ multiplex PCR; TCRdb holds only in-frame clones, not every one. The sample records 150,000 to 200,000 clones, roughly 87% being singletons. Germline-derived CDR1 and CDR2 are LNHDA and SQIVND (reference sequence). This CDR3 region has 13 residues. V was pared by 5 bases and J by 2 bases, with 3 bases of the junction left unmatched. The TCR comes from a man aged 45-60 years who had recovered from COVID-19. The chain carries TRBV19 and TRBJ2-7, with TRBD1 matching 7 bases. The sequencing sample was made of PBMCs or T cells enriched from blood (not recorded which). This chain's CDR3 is CASSPGTAYEQYF. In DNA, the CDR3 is TGTGCCAGTAGTCCCGGGACAGCCTACGAGCAGTACTTC.